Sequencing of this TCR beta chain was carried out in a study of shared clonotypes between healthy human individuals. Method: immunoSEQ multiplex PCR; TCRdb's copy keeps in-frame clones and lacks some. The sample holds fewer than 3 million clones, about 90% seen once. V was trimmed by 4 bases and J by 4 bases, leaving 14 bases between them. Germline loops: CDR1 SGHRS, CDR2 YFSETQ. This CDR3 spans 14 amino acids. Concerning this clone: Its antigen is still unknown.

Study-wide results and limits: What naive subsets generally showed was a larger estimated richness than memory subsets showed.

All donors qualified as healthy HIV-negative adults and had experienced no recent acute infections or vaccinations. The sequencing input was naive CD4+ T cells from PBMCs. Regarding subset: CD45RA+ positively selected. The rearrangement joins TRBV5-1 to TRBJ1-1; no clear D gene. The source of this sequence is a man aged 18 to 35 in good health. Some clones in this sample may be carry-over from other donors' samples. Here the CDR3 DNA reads TGCGCCAGCAGCCCTACGGACGGGTTCACTGAAGCTTTCTTT. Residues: CASSPTDGFTEAFF. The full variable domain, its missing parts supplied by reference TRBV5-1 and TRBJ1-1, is KAGVTQTPRYLIKTRGQQVTLSCSPISGHRSVSWYQQTPGQGLQFLFEYFSETQRNKGNFPGRFSGRQFSNSRSEMNVSTLELGDSALYLCASSPTDGFTEAFFGQGTRLTVV.